The 7 T cell receptor beta chains below all came from one sample that was sequenced in a study of Ad26.COV2.S vaccination and SARS-CoV-2 variants. The treatment denotes: roughly 20 received Ad26.COV2.S at low or high dose, single or two shots; a few received placebo; per-sample allocation not given. Day 63 after the first injection of vaccine or placebo was the sampling time. The assay was immunoSEQ multiplex PCR, and TCRdb's table has in-frame clones only and misses some. The table records about 410,000 clones, about nine tenths of them present only once. Here the sequenced sample was peripheral blood, taken in a trial of Ad26.COV2.S vaccine versus placebo. The receptors come from a person aged 18-65 years who received the Ad26.COV2.S COVID-19 vaccine or a placebo.

J is TRBJ2-7 and V is TRBV6-6; D not certain. Looked up from germline, CDR1 is MNHNY and CDR2 is SVGAGI (reference sequence). The CDR3 spans 13 residues. V was cut by 0 bases and J by 2 bases, with 5 bases left in between. The CDR3 nucleotides read TGTGCCAGCAGTTACTCAGGAACCTACGAGCAGTACTTC. Amino acids: CASSYSGTYEQYF.

This clone was counted only a few times. V gene TRBV3-1 (or the pseudogene TRBV3-2) combines with J gene TRBJ1-1, with D perhaps matching TRBD1 (6 bases). The CDR3 covers 12 residues. From germline, CDR1 is LGHDT and CDR2 YNNKEL (reference sequence). V shed 1 base and J shed 11 bases, with 11 bases lying between them. DNA for the CDR3: TGTGCCAGCAGCCAAGCAACAGGGTCGGCTTTCTTT. Protein: CASSQATGSAFF.

The rearrangement uses TRBV2 and TRBJ1-1; no clear D. Germline values: CDR1 SNHLY, CDR2 FYNNEI. Trimming took off 8 bases at V and 1 base at J, with 11 bases between the two ends. This CDR3 comprises 13 residues. The CDR3 DNA follows: TGTGCCAGCCAGCGAGGTGAGAACACTGAAGCTTTCTTT. It yields the protein CASQRGENTEAFF. Combining the CDR3 with reference TRBV2 and TRBJ1-1 gives the whole variable domain EPEVTQTPSHQVTQMGQEVILRCVPISNHLYFYWYRQILGQKVEFLVSFYNNEISEKSEIFDDQFSVERPDGSNFTLKIRSTKLEDSAMYFCASQRGENTEAFFGQGTRLTVV.

The CDR3 nucleotides read TGCGCCAGCAGCCTGAGCGGGGGCCTTCTGGGCGGGGAGCTGTTTTTT. Residues: CASSLSGGLLGGELFF. This chain joins TRBV5-1 and TRBJ2-2; 8 positions agree with TRBD2. Per germline, CDR1 SGHRS and CDR2 YFSETQ. The V and J ends lost 4 bases and 7 bases, in that order; junction bases with no gene match: 12. The CDR3 extends over 16 amino acids.

J is TRBJ2-3 and V is TRBV11-2; D remains unclear. V was shortened by 5 bases and J by 0 bases, with 9 bases between the two germline ends. The CDR3 consists of 14 residues. Germline assignment: CDR1 SGHAT and CDR2 FQNNGV. Here the CDR3 reads CASSPPFSTDTQYF. As DNA, the CDR3 is TGTGCCAGCAGCCCCCCATTCAGCACAGATACGCAGTATTTT.

The chain combines TRBV7-9 with TRBJ2-2; maybe TRBD1 (6 bases). V was cut by 4 bases and J by 5 bases, with 11 bases left in between. The V gene's germline CDR1 is SEHNR and CDR2 FQNEAQ (reference sequence). CDR3 length equals 14 residues. This CDR3 reads CASSSDRMTGELFF. The CDR3 region has the DNA TGTGCCAGCAGCTCGGACAGAATGACCGGGGAGCTGTTTTTT. The variable domain in full, completed from reference TRBV7-9 and TRBJ2-2, reads DTGVSQNPRHKITKRGQNVTFRCDPISEHNRLYWYRQTLGQGPEFLTYFQNEAQLEKSRLLSDRFSAERPKGSFSTLEIQRTEQGDSAMYLCASSSDRMTGELFFGEGSRLTVL.

CDR3 in amino acids: CASSYGDRRANEKLFF. CDR3 coding DNA: TGCGCCAGCAGCTACGGTGACAGAAGGGCTAATGAAAAACTGTTTTTT. V is TRBV4-1 and J is TRBJ1-4; possibly TRBD1 for D (5 bases). The CDR3 runs 16 residues. Trimming stripped 5 bases from V and 3 bases from J, with 16 bases between. CDR1 and CDR2 (germline): MGHRA, YSYEKL.